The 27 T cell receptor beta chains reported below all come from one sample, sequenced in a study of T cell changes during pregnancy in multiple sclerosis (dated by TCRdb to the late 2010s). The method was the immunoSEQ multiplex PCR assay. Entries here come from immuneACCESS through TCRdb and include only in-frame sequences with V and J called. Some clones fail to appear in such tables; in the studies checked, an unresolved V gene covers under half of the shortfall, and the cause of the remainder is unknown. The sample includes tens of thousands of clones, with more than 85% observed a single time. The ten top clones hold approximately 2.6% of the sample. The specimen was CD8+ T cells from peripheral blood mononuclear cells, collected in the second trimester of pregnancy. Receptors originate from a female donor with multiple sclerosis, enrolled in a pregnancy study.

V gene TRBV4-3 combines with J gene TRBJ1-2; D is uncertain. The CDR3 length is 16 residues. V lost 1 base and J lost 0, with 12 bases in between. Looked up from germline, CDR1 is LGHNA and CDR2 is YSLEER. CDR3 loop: CASSQARAKTNYGYTF. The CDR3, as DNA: TGCGCCAGCAGCCAAGCCCGAGCGAAGACTAACTATGGCTACACCTTC.

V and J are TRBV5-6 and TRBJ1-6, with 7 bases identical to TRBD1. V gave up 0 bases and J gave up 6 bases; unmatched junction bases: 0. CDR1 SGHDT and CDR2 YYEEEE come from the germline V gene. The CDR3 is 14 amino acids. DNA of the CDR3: TGTGCCAGCAGCTTGGGGACAGGTAATTCACCCCTCCACTTT. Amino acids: CASSLGTGNSPLHF.

Here the CDR3 DNA reads TGCGCCAGCAGCCAAGAGGGAGGGGCCCACGGGGATGAGCAGTTCTTC. Its protein product is CASSQEGGAHGDEQFF. The chain employs TRBV4-1 and TRBJ2-1; 7 nucleotides align to TRBD2. The CDR3 is 16 amino acids. Germline CDR1 and CDR2: MGHRA and YSYEKL. Trimming removed 0 bases from V and 8 bases from J; junction bases left unmatched: 10.

The CDR3 bases are TGTGCCGACCGGAGGGGTAGCGGGGGAAGGATGGAGACCCAGTACTTC. This sequence encodes CADRRGSGGRMETQYF. The J gene is TRBJ2-5, the V gene TRBV2; 9 positions agree with TRBD2. The junction had 18 bases not matched to a gene; V was cut back by 11 bases and J by 5 bases. CDR1 is SNHLY, CDR2 FYNNEI, per germline. This CDR3 region has 16 residues.

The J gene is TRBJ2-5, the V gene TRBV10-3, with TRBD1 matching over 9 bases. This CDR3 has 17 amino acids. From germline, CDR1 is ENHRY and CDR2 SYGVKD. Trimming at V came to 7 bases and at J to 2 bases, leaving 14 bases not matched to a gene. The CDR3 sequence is CAITQRPGQGFQETQYF. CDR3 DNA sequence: TGTGCCATCACCCAGCGTCCGGGACAGGGTTTTCAAGAGACCCAGTACTTC.

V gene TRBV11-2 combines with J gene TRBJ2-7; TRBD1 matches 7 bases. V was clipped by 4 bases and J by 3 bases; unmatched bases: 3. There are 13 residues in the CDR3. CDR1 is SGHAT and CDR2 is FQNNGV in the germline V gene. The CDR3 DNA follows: TGTGCCAGCAGCTCTAGACAGGGCTACGAGCAGTACTTC. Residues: CASSSRQGYEQYF.

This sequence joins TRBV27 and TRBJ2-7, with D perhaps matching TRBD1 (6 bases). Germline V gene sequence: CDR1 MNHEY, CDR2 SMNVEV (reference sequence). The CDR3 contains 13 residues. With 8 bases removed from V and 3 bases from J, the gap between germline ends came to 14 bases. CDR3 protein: CASRPDSSYEQYF. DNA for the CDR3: TGTGCCAGCCGCCCGGACAGCAGCTACGAGCAGTACTTC.

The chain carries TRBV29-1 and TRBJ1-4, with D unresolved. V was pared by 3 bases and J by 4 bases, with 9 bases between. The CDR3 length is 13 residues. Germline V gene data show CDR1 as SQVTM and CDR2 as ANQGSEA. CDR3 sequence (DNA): TGCAGCGTTGAGGGTCAGGATAATGAAAAACTGTTTTTT. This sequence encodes CSVEGQDNEKLFF. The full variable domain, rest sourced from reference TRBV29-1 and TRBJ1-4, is SAVISQKPSRDICQRGTSLTIQCQVDSQVTMMFWYRQQPGQSLTLIATANQGSEATYESGFVIDKFPISRPNLTFSTLTVSNMSPEDSSIYLCSVEGQDNEKLFFGSGTQLSVL.

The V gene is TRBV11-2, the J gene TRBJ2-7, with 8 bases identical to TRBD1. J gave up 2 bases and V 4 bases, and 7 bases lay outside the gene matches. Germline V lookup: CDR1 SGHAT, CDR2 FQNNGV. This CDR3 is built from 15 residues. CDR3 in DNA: TGTGCCAGCAGCTACGGACAGGGAGGAACCTACGAGCAGTACTTC. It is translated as CASSYGQGGTYEQYF. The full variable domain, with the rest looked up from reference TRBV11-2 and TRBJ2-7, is EAGVAQSPRYKIIEKRQSVAFWCNPISGHATLYWYQQILGQGPKLLIQFQNNGVVDDSQLPKDRFSAERLKGVDSTLKIQPAKLEDSAVYLCASSYGQGGTYEQYFGPGTRLTVT.

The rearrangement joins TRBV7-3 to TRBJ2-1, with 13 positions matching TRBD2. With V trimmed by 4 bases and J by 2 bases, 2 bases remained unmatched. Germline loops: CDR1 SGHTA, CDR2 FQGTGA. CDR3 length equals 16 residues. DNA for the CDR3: TGTGCCAGCAGCTCGACTAGCGGGGGGCCCTACAATGAGCAGTTCTTC. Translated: CASSSTSGGPYNEQFF. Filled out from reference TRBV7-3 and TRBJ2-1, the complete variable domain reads GAGVSQTPSNKVTEKGKYVELRCDPISGHTALYWYRQSLGQGPEFLIYFQGTGAADDSGLPNDRFFAVRPEGSVSTLKIQRTERGDSAVYLCASSSTSGGPYNEQFFGPGTRLTVL.

The CDR3 region has the DNA TGTGCCAGCAGCGTAGCTTTAACAGAACAAAACACCGGGGAGCTGTTTTTT. It codes for CASSVALTEQNTGELFF. V usage is TRBV9 and J usage is TRBJ2-2; D is unclear. Per germline, CDR1 SGDLS and CDR2 YYNGEE. V shed 0 bases and J shed 2 bases, with 14 bases lying between them. The CDR3 extends over 17 amino acids.

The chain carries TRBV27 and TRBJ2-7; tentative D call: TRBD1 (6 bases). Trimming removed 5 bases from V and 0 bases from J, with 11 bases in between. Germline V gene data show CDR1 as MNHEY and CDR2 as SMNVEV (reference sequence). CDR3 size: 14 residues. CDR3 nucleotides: TGTGCCAGCAGTCTCTCGGACAGCTCCTACGAGCAGTACTTC. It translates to CASSLSDSSYEQYF.

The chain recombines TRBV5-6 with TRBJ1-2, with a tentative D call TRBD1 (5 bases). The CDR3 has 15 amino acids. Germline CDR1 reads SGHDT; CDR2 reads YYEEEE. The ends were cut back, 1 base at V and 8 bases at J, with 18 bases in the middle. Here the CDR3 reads CASSLTPTPRGGYTF. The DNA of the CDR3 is TGTGCCAGCAGCTTGACCCCGACACCTAGGGGAGGCTACACCTTC.

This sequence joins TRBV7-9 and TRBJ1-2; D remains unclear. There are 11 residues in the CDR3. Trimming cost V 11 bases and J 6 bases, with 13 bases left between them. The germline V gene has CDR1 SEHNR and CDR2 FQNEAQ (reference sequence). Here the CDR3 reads CAGSNRDGYTF. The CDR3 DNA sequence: TGTGCCGGTTCCAACAGAGATGGCTACACCTTC.

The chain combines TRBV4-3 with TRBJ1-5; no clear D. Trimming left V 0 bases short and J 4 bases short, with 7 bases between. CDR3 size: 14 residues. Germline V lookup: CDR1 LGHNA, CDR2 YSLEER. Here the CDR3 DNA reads TGCGCCAGCAGCCAAGATCCCAGGAATCAGCCCCAGCATTTT. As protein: CASSQDPRNQPQHF.

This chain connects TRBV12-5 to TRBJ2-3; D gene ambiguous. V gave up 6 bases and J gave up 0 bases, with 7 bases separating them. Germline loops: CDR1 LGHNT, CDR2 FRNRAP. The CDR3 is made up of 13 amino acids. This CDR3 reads CASGPFSTDTQYF. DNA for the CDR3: TGTGCTAGTGGCCCTTTTAGCACAGATACGCAGTATTTT.

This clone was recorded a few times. CDR3 in DNA: TGTGCCAGTAGTATTGAGACAGGGACACTTTACGAGCAGTACTTC. This sequence encodes CASSIETGTLYEQYF. The chain links TRBV19 to TRBJ2-7, with 7 nucleotides matching TRBD1. There are 15 residues in the CDR3. Germline assignment: CDR1 LNHDA and CDR2 SQIVND (reference sequence). V gave up 3 bases and J gave up 4 bases; unmatched junction bases: 9.

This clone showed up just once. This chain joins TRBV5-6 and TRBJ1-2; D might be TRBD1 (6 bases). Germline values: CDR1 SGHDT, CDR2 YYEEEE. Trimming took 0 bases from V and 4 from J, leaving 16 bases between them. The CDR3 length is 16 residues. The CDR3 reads CASSLGGGASFYGYTF. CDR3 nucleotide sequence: TGTGCCAGCAGCTTGGGAGGGGGGGCGAGTTTCTATGGCTACACCTTC.

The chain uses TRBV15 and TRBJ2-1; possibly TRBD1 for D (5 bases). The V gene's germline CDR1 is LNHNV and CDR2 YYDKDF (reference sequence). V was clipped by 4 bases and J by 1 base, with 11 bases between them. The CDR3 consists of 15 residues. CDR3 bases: TGTGCCACCAGCATTAGGGGCCCGTCCTACAATGAGCAGTTCTTC. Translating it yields CATSIRGPSYNEQFF.

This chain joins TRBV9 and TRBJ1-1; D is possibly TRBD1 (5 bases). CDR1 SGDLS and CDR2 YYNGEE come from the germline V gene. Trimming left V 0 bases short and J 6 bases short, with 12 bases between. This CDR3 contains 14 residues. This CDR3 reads CASSVVRQGPEAFF. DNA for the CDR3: TGTGCCAGCAGCGTAGTCAGGCAGGGCCCTGAAGCTTTCTTT.

Here the CDR3 DNA reads TGCAGCGTCCGACAGAGATCTAACTATGGCTACACCTTC. Translation: CSVRQRSNYGYTF. J is TRBJ1-2 and V is TRBV29-1, with D perhaps matching TRBD1 (5 bases). The CDR3 totals 13 residues. Trimming stripped 6 bases from V and 0 bases from J, with 11 bases between. Per germline, CDR1 SQVTM and CDR2 ANQGSEA.

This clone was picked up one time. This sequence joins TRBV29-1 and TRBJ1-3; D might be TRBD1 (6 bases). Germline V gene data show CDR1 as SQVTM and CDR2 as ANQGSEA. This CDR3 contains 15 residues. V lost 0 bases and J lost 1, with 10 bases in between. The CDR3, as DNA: TGCAGCGTTGAAGATCAGGGGCAGTCTGGAAACACCATATATTTT. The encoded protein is CSVEDQGQSGNTIYF.

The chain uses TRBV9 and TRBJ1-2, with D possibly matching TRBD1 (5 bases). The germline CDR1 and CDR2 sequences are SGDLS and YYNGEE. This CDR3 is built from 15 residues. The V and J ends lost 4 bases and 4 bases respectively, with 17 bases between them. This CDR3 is CASSPTQAGSYGYTF. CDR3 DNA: TGTGCCAGCAGCCCTACCCAGGCAGGGTCCTATGGCTACACCTTC.

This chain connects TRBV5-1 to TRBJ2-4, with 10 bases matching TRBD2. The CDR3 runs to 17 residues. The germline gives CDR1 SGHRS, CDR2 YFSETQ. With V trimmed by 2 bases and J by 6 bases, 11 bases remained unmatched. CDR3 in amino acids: CASSFGTSAFPRNIQYF. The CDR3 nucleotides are TGCGCCAGCAGCTTCGGGACTAGCGCCTTTCCAAGAAACATTCAGTACTTC.

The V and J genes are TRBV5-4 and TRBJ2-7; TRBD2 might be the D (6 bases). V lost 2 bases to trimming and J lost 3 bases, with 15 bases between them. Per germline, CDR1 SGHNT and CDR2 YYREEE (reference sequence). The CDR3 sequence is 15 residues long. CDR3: CASSFVQGGIYEQYF. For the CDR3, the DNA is TGTGCCAGCAGCTTTGTGCAGGGAGGAATCTACGAGCAGTACTTC.

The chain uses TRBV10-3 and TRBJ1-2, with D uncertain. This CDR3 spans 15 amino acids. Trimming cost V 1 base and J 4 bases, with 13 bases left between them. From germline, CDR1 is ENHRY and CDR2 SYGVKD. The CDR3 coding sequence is TGTGCCATCAGTGAGTTCGGGGATAACAGCTATGGCTACACCTTC. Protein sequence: CAISEFGDNSYGYTF.

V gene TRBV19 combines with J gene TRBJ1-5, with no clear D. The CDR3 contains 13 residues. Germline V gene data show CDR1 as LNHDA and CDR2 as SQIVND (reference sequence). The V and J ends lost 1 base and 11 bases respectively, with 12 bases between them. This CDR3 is CASSIVSDSAQHF. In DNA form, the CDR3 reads TGTGCCAGTAGTATAGTGAGTGACTCGGCCCAGCATTTT.